The 4 T cell receptor beta chains below come from one sample, sequenced in a study of Tregs in tolerant kidney transplant recipients. Produced via immunoSEQ multiplex PCR; TCRdb's table is partial and in-frame only. The data show about 94,000 clones, roughly 93% seen once. The sample was CD4+ T cells from blood, taken before the transplant. These receptors came from a human donor who received a combined kidney and bone marrow transplant.

V is TRBV7-2 and J is TRBJ1-2, with TRBD1 identical over 7 bases. Germline lookup yields CDR1 SGHTA and CDR2 FQGNSA. Trimming cost V 5 bases and J 6 bases; bases outside gene matches: 6. This CDR3 is built from 13 residues. CDR3 DNA: TGTGCCAGCAGCACGAAAACAGGGGATGGCTACACCTTC. Protein: CASSTKTGDGYTF.

The genes are TRBV11-3 and TRBJ2-3; D perhaps matches TRBD2 (6 bases). This CDR3 spans 15 amino acids. V lost 1 base and J 2 bases, leaving 10 bases between the germline ends. Per germline, CDR1 SGHNT and CDR2 YENEEA. CDR3 region: CASSLGGVLTDTQYF. The CDR3 region has the DNA TGTGCCAGCAGCTTAGGGGGGGTTCTCACAGATACGCAGTATTTT.

The chain employs TRBV7-9 and TRBJ2-6, with D perhaps TRBD1 (6 bases). The V gene lost 5 bases and the J gene lost 9 bases, with 17 bases spanning the gap. Germline values: CDR1 SEHNR, CDR2 FQNEAQ (reference sequence). This CDR3 spans 15 amino acids. The CDR3 sequence: CASSKSNRDNNVLTF. CDR3 nucleotides: TGTGCCAGCAGCAAATCGAACCGGGACAACAACGTCCTGACTTTC.

This chain uses TRBV6-1 with TRBJ2-3; the D gene is possibly TRBD2 (6 bases). CDR3 length: 12 residues. Looked up from germline, CDR1 is MNHNS and CDR2 is SASEGT. The V gene lost 2 bases and the J gene lost 8 bases, with 8 bases spanning the gap. CDR3 residues: CASSEWTITQYF. In DNA form, the CDR3 reads TGTGCCAGCAGTGAATGGACTATTACGCAGTATTTT.